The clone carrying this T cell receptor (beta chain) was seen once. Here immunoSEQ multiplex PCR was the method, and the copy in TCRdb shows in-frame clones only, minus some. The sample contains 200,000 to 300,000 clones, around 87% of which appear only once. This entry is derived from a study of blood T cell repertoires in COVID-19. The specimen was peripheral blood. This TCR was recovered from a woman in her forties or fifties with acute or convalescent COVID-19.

CDR3 nucleotides: TGTGCCAGCAGCCCCTCACAGGGGATTAGCAATCAGCCCCAGCATTTT. It specifies CASSPSQGISNQPQHF. V and J are TRBV4-2 and TRBJ1-5, with TRBD1 identical over 7 bases. Germline V CDR1 and CDR2: LGHNA, YNFKEQ. The CDR3 has 16 residues. V shed 4 bases and J 0 bases; nucleotides not matched to a gene: 6.